The TCR beta chain under discussion was sequenced for a study of blood T cell repertoires in COVID-19 (dated by TCRdb to the early 2020s). With respect to the entire study: Samples from collaborators originated in the United States, Italy and Spain and spanned both the acute and convalescent phases of COVID-19. The material from the prospective study consisted of cDNA or gDNA derived from T cells, B-cell-depleted T cells, or PBMCs. Deeply sampled blood TCRbeta repertoires from subjects exposed to, actively infected with, or recovered from COVID-19 were included in the dataset. The repertoires were released in a freely available public database intended as a resource for research on the immune response to SARS-CoV-2. The samples were drawn from two sources: the first 160 participants of the ongoing ImmuneRACE study, and over 1,000 subjects contributed by 6 global collaborators. Sample metadata almost always included a de-identified subject ID, COVID-19 status, age in years and sex. Where available, HLA class I and class II types were taken from metadata supplied by the sample provider and were not determined by assay-based typing. Broad study findings and their caveats: How much clinical and demographic metadata was included differed by source and by participant, and the metadata was provided uncurated.

To note about this clone: No cognate antigen has been identified for it. Base qualities were left out, and no much larger clone turns up one base away.

One collaborating source in Seattle enrolled patients while the patients were actively infected and followed the patients over time throughout the course of disease. Whole blood was collected in K2EDTA tubes by collaborating institutions according to the institutions' own protocols. For TCRbeta analysis, collaborators shipped samples in one of three forms: frozen whole blood, isolated PBMCs, or DNA extracted from either of those sample types. The immunoSEQ Assay, a bias-controlled multiplex PCR, was used to amplify TCRbeta CDR3 regions from genomic DNA. The authors processed their data as follows. The number of nucleated cells in each sample was estimated from the amplification of reference gene primers within the assay. Sequence reads were collapsed and filtered to measure the absolute abundance of every unique TCRbeta CDR3 rearrangement. For each sample, productive Simpson clonality was calculated as the square root of Simpson's diversity index across productive rearrangements. The clones in this table, taken by TCRdb from immuneACCESS, are in-frame only. Not every clone is retained; where verified, under half of the shortfall comes from an unresolved V gene, and the cause of the rest is unknown. The V and J calls and clone size were taken over from that table, and D and trimming were inferred from the DNA. A total of 300,000 to 400,000 clones appear in this sample, 75% to 90% of them only once. Over 6% of the sample rests with the top ten.

V loses 6 bases, J loses 3 bases, and the germline ends lie 14 bases apart. CDR1 SGHNT and CDR2 YYREEE are derived from the germline V gene (reference sequence). The CDR3 goes from the cysteine to the phenylalanine over 14 residues. Only the CDR3 part of the read is kept: 42 bases, read in frame from the first base. Recombination joined TRBV5-4 with TRBJ2-3; a tentative D call is TRBD2 (5 bases match). The sample was peripheral blood. This clonotype was sampled from a woman aged 50 to 65 with COVID-19, enrolled during active disease. The CDR3 corresponds to CASNSGMQTDTQYF. The bases read TGTGCCAGCAACTCGGGGATGCAGACAGATACGCAGTATTTT.